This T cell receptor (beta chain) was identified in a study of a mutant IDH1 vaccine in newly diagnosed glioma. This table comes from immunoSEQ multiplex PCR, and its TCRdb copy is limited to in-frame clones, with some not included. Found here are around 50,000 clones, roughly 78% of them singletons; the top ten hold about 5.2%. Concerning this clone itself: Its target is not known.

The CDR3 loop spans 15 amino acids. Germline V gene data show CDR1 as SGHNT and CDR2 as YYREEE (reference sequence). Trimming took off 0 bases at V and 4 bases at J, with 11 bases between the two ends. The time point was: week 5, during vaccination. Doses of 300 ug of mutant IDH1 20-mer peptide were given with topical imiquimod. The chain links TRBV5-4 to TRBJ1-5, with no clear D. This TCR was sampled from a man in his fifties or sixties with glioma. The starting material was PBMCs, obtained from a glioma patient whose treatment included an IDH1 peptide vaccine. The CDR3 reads CASSLDPQENQPQHF. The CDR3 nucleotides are TGTGCCAGCAGCTTGGATCCACAAGAAAATCAGCCCCAGCATTTT.